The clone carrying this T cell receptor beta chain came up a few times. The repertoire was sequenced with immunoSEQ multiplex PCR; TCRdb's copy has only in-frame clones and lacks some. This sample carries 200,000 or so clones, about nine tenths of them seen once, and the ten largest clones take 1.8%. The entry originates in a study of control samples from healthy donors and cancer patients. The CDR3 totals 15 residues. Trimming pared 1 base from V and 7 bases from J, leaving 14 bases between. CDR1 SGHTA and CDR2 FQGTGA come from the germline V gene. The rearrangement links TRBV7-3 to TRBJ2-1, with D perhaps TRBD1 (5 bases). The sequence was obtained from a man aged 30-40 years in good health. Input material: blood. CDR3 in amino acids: CASSLMAGQGNEQFF. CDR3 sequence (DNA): TGTGCCAGCAGCTTAATGGCAGGGCAGGGTAATGAGCAGTTCTTC.